One and the same sample provided the 25 T cell receptor beta chains below, sequenced in a study of CD8 T cells in Susac syndrome. RNA, at roughly 0.5 to 1 ug, was reverse transcribed with random hexamers. TCRdb processed the immunoSEQ multiplex PCR reads anew with MiXCR; each CDR3 protein has one entry. In the table there are a few hundred thousand distinct CDR3 sequences, roughly 96% of which are singletons. The material sequenced was CD4+ T cells from PBMCs. The receptors derive from a human donor with multiple sclerosis.

This chain connects TRBV15 to TRBJ1-2; D unclear. The V and J ends lost 3 bases and 0 bases respectively, with 5 bases between them. Germline V CDR1 and CDR2: LNHNV, YYDKDF (reference sequence). The CDR3 loop spans 13 amino acids. CDR3 sequence (DNA): TGTGCCACCAGCAGCACCACTAACTATGGCTACACCTTC. This codes for CATSSTTNYGYTF. Full variable domain (missing parts from reference TRBV15 and TRBJ1-2): DAMVIQNPRYQVTQFGKPVTLSCSQTLNHNVMYWYQQKSSQAPKLLFHYYDKDFNNEADTPDNFQSRRPNTSFCFLDIRSPGLGDTAMYLCATSSTTNYGYTFGSGTRLTVV.

This clonotype was found once. This chain uses TRBV3-1 with TRBJ1-1; D not resolved. The length of the CDR3 is 12 residues. Germline V gene data show CDR1 as LGHDT and CDR2 as YNNKEL (reference sequence). Deletions cut 3 bases from V and 8 bases from J, with 10 bases between. CDR3 sequence (DNA): TGTGCCAGCAGCCACGGTGTAGGGGAAGCTTTCTTT. It yields the protein CASSHGVGEAFF.

The CDR3 spells CATRSGTDTQYF. DNA for the CDR3: TGTGCCACCCGAAGCGGCACAGATACGCAGTATTTT. The chain uses TRBV7-9 and TRBJ2-3; D not resolved. The germline gives CDR1 SEHNR, CDR2 FQNEAQ (reference sequence). Trimming pared 10 bases from V and 1 base from J, leaving 9 bases between. This CDR3 contains 12 residues.

Concerning this clonotype itself: One junction end disagrees with the germline gene, perhaps due to a read error. The chain uses TRBV19 and TRBJ2-3; D ambiguous. The CDR3 consists of 15 residues. Germline loops: CDR1 LNHDA, CDR2 SQIVND (reference sequence). The CDR3 nucleotides read TGTGCCATTAGTCGCGGAGAATCTAGCACAGATACGCAGTATTTT. Amino acid sequence: CAISRGESSTDTQYF. The variable domain in full, completed from reference TRBV19 and TRBJ2-3, reads DGGITQSPKYLFRKEGQNVTLSCEQNLNHDAMYWYRQDPGQGLRLIYYSQIVNDFQKGDIAEGYSVSREKKESFPLTVTSAQKNPTAFYLCAISRGESSTDTQYFGPGTRLTVL.

CDR3 DNA: TGTGCCAGCAGCCCAACGACAGGGGATCACTCTGGGGCCAACGTCCTGACTTTC. It specifies CASSPTTGDHSGANVLTF. The V and J genes are TRBV9 and TRBJ2-6; 8 positions agree with TRBD1. Per the germline V gene, CDR1 is SGDLS and CDR2 is YYNGEE. The CDR3 runs 18 residues. The V gene end was trimmed by 4 bases and the J gene end by 0 bases; junction bases not matched to a gene: 9.

CDR3 DNA sequence: TGCAGCGTCCAGGACAGGGGCCCGCACAATGAGCAGTTCTTC. Protein sequence: CSVQDRGPHNEQFF. The J gene is TRBJ2-1, the V gene TRBV29-1, with TRBD1 matching over 9 bases. There are 14 residues in the CDR3. Unmatched junction bases numbered 8, after V lost 6 bases and J lost 5 bases. CDR1 and CDR2 (germline): SQVTM, ANQGSEA.

This clonotype was seen more than once but under ten times. V is TRBV28 and J is TRBJ1-2; tentative D call: TRBD1 (6 bases). The CDR3 contains 13 residues. V lost 2 bases to trimming and J lost 2 bases, with 6 bases between them. CDR1 is MDHEN, CDR2 SYDVKM, per germline. The CDR3 DNA reads TGTGCCAGCAGTTTAGGGACAAACTATGGCTACACCTTC. Translated: CASSLGTNYGYTF.

The chain is built from TRBV20-1 and TRBJ2-7; 10 positions agree with TRBD1. Germline V gene lookup returns CDR1 DFQATT and CDR2 SNEGSKA (reference sequence). Losses at the gene ends were 5 bases for V and 4 bases for J; bases not matched to a gene: 11. The CDR3 consists of 15 residues. CDR3 region: CSAYSGTGDLYEQYF. CDR3 coding DNA: TGCAGTGCTTACTCCGGGACAGGGGACCTTTACGAGCAGTACTTC.

This chain uses TRBV6-1 with TRBJ1-2; no clear D. CDR1 and CDR2 (germline): MNHNS, SASEGT. Trimming shortened V by 2 bases and J by 2 bases, and 9 bases separated the two germline ends. The CDR3 sequence is 14 residues long. The CDR3 region is CASSEPRRNYGYTF. CDR3 coding DNA: TGTGCCAGCAGTGAACCCCGCAGAAACTATGGCTACACCTTC.

The chain uses TRBV20-1 and TRBJ1-1; D unresolved. The ends were cut back, 7 bases at V and 0 bases at J, with 6 bases in the middle. CDR1 DFQATT and CDR2 SNEGSKA come from the germline V gene (reference sequence). The CDR3 totals 11 residues. CDR3 DNA: TGCAGTGGAAATCTGAACACTGAAGCTTTCTTT. Protein product: CSGNLNTEAFF.

The gene calls are TRBV2 and TRBJ2-3; D is perhaps TRBD1 (8 bases). The CDR3 runs to 15 residues. V shed 4 bases and J shed 4 bases, with 15 bases lying between them. The germline gives CDR1 SNHLY, CDR2 FYNNEI. The CDR3 sequence: CASSGTGRVADTQYF. The CDR3 DNA reads as TGTGCCAGCAGTGGGACAGGGAGGGTCGCAGATACGCAGTATTTT. Looking up the rest from reference TRBV2 and TRBJ2-3 gives the full variable domain: EPEVTQTPSHQVTQMGQEVILRCVPISNHLYFYWYRQILGQKVEFLVSFYNNEISEKSEIFDDQFSVERPDGSNFTLKIRSTKLEDSAMYFCASSGTGRVADTQYFGPGTRLTVL.

The chain joins TRBV20-1 to TRBJ2-3, with TRBD2 identical over 7 bases. This CDR3 is 14 amino acids long. J lost 3 bases, V lost 1 base, and 4 bases had no gene match. Germline values: CDR1 DFQATT, CDR2 SNEGSKA (reference sequence). The CDR3 DNA follows: TGCAGTGCTAGAGGGGGGGGAAGGACAGATACGCAGTATTTT. Protein: CSARGGGRTDTQYF.

The gene calls are TRBV20-1 and TRBJ2-6, with a weak D call TRBD2 (6 bases). Trimming stripped 3 bases from V and 3 bases from J, with 12 bases between. The CDR3 length is 15 residues. Germline values: CDR1 DFQATT, CDR2 SNEGSKA (reference sequence). CDR3 sequence (DNA): TGCAGTGCTAGGATTGGGGGGAGTGGGGCCAACGTCCTGACTTTC. It translates to CSARIGGSGANVLTF.

The V gene is TRBV29-1, the J gene TRBJ2-5; 8 nucleotides match TRBD2. The germline CDR1 and CDR2 sequences are SQVTM and ANQGSEA. V shed 3 bases and J 4 bases; nucleotides not matched to a gene: 13. The CDR3 has 16 residues. CDR3 sequence reads: CSVEGLASGRIETQYF. CDR3 DNA: TGCAGCGTTGAGGGGTTGGCTAGCGGGCGGATAGAGACCCAGTACTTC.

The rearrangement links TRBV20-1 to TRBJ2-3, with a tentative D call TRBD1 (6 bases). V was trimmed by 2 bases and J by 11 bases, leaving 17 bases between them. CDR1 DFQATT and CDR2 SNEGSKA come from the germline V gene (reference sequence). The CDR3 has 13 amino acids. The CDR3: CSARSYNTGLQYF. CDR3 coding DNA: TGCAGTGCTAGATCATATAATACAGGGTTGCAGTATTTT.

The V and J genes are TRBV23-1 and TRBJ1-3; the D is unclear. TRBV23-1 is noted as an ORF with a role that remains uncertain. The CDR3 totals 14 residues. V was trimmed by 4 bases and J by 0 bases, leaving 7 bases between them. The CDR3 reads CASSPQDSGNTIYF. The CDR3 DNA sequence: TGCGCCAGCAGTCCACAAGACTCTGGAAACACCATATATTTT.

The chain uses TRBV2 and TRBJ2-3; 7 bases are shared with TRBD2. Germline V CDR1 and CDR2: SNHLY, FYNNEI. CDR3 length: 14 amino acids. The trim removed 2 bases at V and 6 bases at J, leaving 5 bases unmatched. The CDR3 is CASSELTSDDTQYF. The DNA for the CDR3 is TGTGCCAGCAGTGAATTAACTAGCGATGATACGCAGTATTTT.

The rearrangement links TRBV20-1 to TRBJ2-7, with 8 bases that match TRBD1. Germline V lookup: CDR1 DFQATT, CDR2 SNEGSKA (reference sequence). Trimming at V came to 6 bases and at J to 3 bases, leaving 10 bases not matched to a gene. The CDR3 is 14 residues long. CDR3 bases: TGCAGTGCAGCCGGGACAGGCAACATCTACGAGCAGTACTTC. It specifies CSAAGTGNIYEQYF.

The gene calls are TRBV5-4 and TRBJ2-1; possibly TRBD2 for D (5 bases). The length of the CDR3 is 13 residues. Looked up from germline, CDR1 is SGHNT and CDR2 is YYREEE (reference sequence). Trimming took off 4 bases at V and 7 bases at J, with 12 bases between the two ends. Written as DNA, the CDR3 is TGTGCCAGCAGCCTGGACTGGCGGAATGAGCAGTTCTTC. This encodes CASSLDWRNEQFF.

This chain joins TRBV6-1 and TRBJ1-5, with D unresolved. Trimming left V 4 bases short and J 0 bases short, with 13 bases between. CDR3 size: 16 residues. CDR1 is MNHNS and CDR2 is SASEGT in the germline V gene. Written as DNA, the CDR3 is TGTGCCAGCAGTGGTGTCTTCGGGGTTAGCAATCAGCCCCAGCATTTT. Residues: CASSGVFGVSNQPQHF.

CDR3 DNA sequence: TGTGCCACCAGCGGCCCCTGGGACAGATCAAACTATGGCTACACCTTC. Translating gives CATSGPWDRSNYGYTF. The chain carries TRBV15 and TRBJ1-2; 7 nucleotides match TRBD1. Trimming took 5 bases from V and 2 from J; bases not matched to a gene: 11. From germline, CDR1 is LNHNV and CDR2 YYDKDF (reference sequence). This CDR3 region has 16 residues.

The chain links TRBV30 to TRBJ2-1; D is unclear. CDR3 length: 13 amino acids. Germline loops: CDR1 GTSNPN, CDR2 SVGIG (reference sequence). The V and J ends lost 4 bases and 10 bases respectively, with 17 bases between them. This CDR3 reads CAWTSNQFGEQFF. The CDR3 region has the DNA TGTGCCTGGACCTCGAATCAGTTCGGGGAGCAGTTCTTC.

The chain employs TRBV28 and TRBJ1-1, with 9 bases identical to TRBD1. This CDR3 is 14 amino acids long. The V and J ends lost 6 bases and 7 bases, in that order; junction bases with no gene match: 9. Germline V gives CDR1 MDHEN, CDR2 SYDVKM. CDR3 in amino acids: CASRTHRGPGEAFF. The CDR3 nucleotides read TGTGCCAGCAGAACCCACAGGGGGCCGGGTGAAGCTTTCTTT.

This sequence joins TRBV9 and TRBJ2-1; D not certain. Trimming shortened V by 0 bases and J by 7 bases, and 5 bases separated the two germline ends. This CDR3 has 12 amino acids. CDR1 is SGDLS, CDR2 YYNGEE, per germline. The CDR3 reads CASSVAENEQFF. The CDR3 coding sequence is TGTGCCAGCAGCGTAGCCGAGAATGAGCAGTTCTTC.

V and J are TRBV14 and TRBJ2-5; TRBD1 aligns across 7 bases. Germline CDR1 reads SGHDN; CDR2 reads FVKESK. CDR3 length equals 18 residues. Trimming cost V 6 bases and J 1 base; bases outside gene matches: 17. Written as DNA, the CDR3 is TGTGCCAGCAGACACACACAGGGGACACACCGGGTCCAAGAGACCCAGTACTTC. It encodes CASRHTQGTHRVQETQYF. The complete variable domain, with remaining parts taken from reference TRBV14 and TRBJ2-5, reads EAGVTQFPSHSVIEKGQTVTLRCDPISGHDNLYWYRRVMGKEIKFLLHFVKESKQDESGMPNNRFLAERTGGTYSTLKVQPAELEDSGVYFCASRHTQGTHRVQETQYFGPGTRLLVL.